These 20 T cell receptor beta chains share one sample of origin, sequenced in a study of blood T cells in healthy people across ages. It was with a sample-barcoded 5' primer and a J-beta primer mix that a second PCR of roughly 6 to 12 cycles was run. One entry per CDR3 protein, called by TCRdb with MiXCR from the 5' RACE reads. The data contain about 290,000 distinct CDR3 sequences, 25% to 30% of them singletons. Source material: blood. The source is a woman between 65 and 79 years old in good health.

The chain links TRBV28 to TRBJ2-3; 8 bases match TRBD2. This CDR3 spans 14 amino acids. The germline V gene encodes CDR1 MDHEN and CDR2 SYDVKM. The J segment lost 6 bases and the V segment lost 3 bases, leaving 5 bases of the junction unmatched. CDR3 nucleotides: TGTGCCAGCAGTTTTCCAGCGGGAGTTGATACGCAGTATTTT. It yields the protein CASSFPAGVDTQYF.

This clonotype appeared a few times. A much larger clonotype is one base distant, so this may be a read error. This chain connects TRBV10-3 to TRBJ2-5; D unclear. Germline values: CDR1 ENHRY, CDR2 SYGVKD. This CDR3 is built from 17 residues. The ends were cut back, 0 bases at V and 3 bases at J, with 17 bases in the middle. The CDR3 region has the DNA TGTGCCATCAGTGAGTCGGTTCTTTTGGGCACGAAAGAGACCCAGTACTTC. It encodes CAISESVLLGTKETQYF.

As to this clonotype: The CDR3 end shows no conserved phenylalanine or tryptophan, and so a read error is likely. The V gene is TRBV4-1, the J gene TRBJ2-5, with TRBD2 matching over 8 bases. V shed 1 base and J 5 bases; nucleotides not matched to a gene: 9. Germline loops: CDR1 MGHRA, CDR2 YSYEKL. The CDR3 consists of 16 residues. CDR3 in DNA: TGCGCCAGCAGCCAAGGGGCCGGGACTAGTATGGAGACCCAGTACTTG. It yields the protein CASSQGAGTSMETQYL.

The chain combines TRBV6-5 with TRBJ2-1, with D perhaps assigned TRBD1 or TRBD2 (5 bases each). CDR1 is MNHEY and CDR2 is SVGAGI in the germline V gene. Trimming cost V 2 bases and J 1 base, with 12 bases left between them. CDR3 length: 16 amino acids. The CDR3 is CASSYGTSNSYNEQFF. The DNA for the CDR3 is TGTGCCAGCAGTTACGGGACCTCCAATTCCTACAATGAGCAGTTCTTC.

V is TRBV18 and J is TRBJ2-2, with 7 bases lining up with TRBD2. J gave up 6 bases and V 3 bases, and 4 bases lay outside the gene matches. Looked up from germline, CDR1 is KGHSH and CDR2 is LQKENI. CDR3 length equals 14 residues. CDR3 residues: CASSPELAAGELFF. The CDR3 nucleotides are TGTGCCAGCTCACCCGAGCTAGCGGCCGGGGAGCTGTTTTTT.

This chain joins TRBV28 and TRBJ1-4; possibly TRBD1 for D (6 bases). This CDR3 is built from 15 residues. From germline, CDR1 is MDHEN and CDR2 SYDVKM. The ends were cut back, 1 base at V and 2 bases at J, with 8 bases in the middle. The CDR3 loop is CASSLSRGTNEKLFF. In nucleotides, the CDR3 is TGTGCCAGCAGTTTATCCAGGGGCACTAATGAAAAACTGTTTTTT. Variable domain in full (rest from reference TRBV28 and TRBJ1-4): DVKVTQSSRYLVKRTGEKVFLECVQDMDHENMFWYRQDPGLGLRLIYFSYDVKMKEKGDIPEGYSVSREKKERFSLILESASTNQTSMYLCASSLSRGTNEKLFFGSGTQLSVL.

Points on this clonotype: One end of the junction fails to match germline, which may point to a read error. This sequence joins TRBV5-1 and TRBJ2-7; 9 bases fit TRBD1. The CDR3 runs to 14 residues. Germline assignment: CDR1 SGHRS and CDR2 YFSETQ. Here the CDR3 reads CASSSTGGSYEQYF. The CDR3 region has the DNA TGTGCCAGCAGCTCGACAGGGGGGTCCTACGAGCAGTACTTC. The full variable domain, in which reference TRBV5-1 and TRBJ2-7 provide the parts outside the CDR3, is KAGVTQTPRYLIKTRGQQVTLSCSPISGHRSVSWYQQTPGQGLQFLFEYFSETQRNKGNFPGRFSGRQFSNSRSEMNVSTLELGDSALYLCASSSTGGSYEQYFGPGTRLTVT.

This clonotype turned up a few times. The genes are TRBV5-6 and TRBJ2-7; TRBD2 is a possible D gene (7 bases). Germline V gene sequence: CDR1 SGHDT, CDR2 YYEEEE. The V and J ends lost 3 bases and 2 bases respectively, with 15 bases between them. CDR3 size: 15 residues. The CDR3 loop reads CASSSFGGHTYEQYF. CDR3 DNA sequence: TGTGCCAGCAGCTCTTTCGGGGGGCACACCTACGAGCAGTACTTC.

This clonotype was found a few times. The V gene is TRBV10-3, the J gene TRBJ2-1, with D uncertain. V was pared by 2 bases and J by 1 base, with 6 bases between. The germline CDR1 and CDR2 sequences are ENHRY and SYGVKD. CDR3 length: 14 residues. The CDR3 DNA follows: TGTGCCATCAGTGAGAGCCCTTCCTACAATGAGCAGTTCTTC. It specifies CAISESPSYNEQFF.

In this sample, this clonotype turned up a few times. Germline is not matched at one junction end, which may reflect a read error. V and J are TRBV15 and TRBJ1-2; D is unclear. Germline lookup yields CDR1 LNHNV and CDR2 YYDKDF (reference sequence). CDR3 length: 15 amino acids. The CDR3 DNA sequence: TGTGCCACCAGCAGAGATTTCGTAGCTAACTATGGCCACACCTTC. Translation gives CATSRDFVANYGHTF.

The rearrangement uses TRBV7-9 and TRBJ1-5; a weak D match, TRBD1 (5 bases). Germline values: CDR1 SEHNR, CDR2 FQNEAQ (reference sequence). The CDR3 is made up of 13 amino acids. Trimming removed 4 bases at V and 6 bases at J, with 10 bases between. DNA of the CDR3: TGTGCCAGCAGCTGGCAGGGAAGTCAGCCCCAGCATTTT. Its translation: CASSWQGSQPQHF.

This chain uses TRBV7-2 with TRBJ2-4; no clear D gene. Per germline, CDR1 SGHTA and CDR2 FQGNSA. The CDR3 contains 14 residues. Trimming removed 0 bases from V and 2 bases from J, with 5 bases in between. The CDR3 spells CASSLAVTKNIQYF. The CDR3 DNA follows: TGTGCCAGCAGCTTAGCGGTTACCAAAAACATTCAGTACTTC.

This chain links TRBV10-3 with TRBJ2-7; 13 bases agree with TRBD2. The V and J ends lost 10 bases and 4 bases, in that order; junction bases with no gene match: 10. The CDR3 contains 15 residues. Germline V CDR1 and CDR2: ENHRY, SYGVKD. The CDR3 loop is CATYGTSGVEYEQYF. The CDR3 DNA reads TGTGCCACTTACGGGACTAGCGGGGTTGAATACGAGCAGTACTTC.

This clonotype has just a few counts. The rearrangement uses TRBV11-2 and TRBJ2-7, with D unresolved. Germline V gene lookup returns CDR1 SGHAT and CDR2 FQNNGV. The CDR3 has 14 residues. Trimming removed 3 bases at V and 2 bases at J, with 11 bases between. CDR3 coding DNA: TGTGCCAGCAGCTTTTCGGAAGGAACCTACGAGCAGTACTTC. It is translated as CASSFSEGTYEQYF. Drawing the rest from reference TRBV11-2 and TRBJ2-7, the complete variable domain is EAGVAQSPRYKIIEKRQSVAFWCNPISGHATLYWYQQILGQGPKLLIQFQNNGVVDDSQLPKDRFSAERLKGVDSTLKIQPAKLEDSAVYLCASSFSEGTYEQYFGPGTRLTVT.

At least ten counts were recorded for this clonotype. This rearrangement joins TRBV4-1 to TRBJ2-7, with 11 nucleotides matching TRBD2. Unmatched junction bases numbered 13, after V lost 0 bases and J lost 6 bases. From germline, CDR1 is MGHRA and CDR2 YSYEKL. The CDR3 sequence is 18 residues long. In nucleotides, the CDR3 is TGCGCCAGCAGCCAAGATACTAGCGGGAGCAGGTTCCGTGGCGAGCAGTACTTC. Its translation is CASSQDTSGSRFRGEQYF.

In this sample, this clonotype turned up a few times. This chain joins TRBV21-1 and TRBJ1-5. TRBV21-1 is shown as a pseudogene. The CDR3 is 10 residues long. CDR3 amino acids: CATHPWPQHF. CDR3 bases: TGTGCCACCCACCCTTGGCCCCAGCATTTT.

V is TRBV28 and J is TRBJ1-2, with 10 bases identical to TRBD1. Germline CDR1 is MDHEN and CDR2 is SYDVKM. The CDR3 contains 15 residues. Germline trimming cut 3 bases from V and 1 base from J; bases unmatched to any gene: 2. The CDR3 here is CASSLTGGFNYGYTF. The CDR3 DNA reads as TGTGCCAGCAGTTTGACAGGGGGCTTTAACTATGGCTACACCTTC.

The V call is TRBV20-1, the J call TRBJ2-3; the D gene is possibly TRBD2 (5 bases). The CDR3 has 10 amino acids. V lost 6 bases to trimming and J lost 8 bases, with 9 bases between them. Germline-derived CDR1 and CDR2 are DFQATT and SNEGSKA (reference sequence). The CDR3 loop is CSALLGTQYF. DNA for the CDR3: TGCAGTGCATTACTAGGTACGCAGTATTTT.

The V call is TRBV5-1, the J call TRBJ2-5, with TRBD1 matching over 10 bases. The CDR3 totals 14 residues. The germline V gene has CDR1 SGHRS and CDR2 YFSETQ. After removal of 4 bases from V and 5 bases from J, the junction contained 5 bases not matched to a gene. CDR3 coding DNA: TGCGCCAGCAGCCGCGGGACAGGGGACGAGACCCAGTACTTC. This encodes CASSRGTGDETQYF.

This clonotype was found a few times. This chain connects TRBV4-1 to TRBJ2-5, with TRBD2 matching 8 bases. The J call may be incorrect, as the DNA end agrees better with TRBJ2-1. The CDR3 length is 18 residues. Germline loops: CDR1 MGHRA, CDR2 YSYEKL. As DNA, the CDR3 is TGCGCCAGCAGCCAAGGACCCCCACTAGCGGACTTCGGCAATGAGCAGTTCTTC. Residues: CASSQGPPLADFGNEQFF.